This TCR beta chain was sequenced for a study of cytomegalovirus exposure and HLA in healthy donors. On the study more broadly: Unique TCR beta sequences numbering about 100 million came from approximately 180 million T cells in an earlier analysis.

Overall study findings and caveats: HLA allele associations emerged for roughly 17,000 TCR beta sequences in a later analysis, at 0.05 false discovery rate. Indistinguishability led to the exclusion of some V segments, TRBV6-2 and TRBV6-3 included.

This clone was seen once. What it binds is not known. The CDR3 runs to 13 residues. V was clipped by 0 bases and J by 7 bases, with 9 bases between them. Germline CDR1 reads MNHEY; CDR2 reads SVGAGI. Primers included in the PCR were 60 Vbeta and 13 Jbeta primers. Profiled with immunoSEQ multiplex PCR; TCRdb holds only in-frame clones, not every one. Among about 110,000 clones listed, around three quarters were seen once. The TCR comes from a young woman in good health and CMV-seropositive. The chain is built from TRBV6-5 and TRBJ2-5, with TRBD2 as a possible D gene (5 bases). The sample was PBMCs. The CDR3 DNA sequence: TGTGCCAGCAGTTACTCCGGGATTGGGACCCAGTACTTC. It codes for CASSYSGIGTQYF.